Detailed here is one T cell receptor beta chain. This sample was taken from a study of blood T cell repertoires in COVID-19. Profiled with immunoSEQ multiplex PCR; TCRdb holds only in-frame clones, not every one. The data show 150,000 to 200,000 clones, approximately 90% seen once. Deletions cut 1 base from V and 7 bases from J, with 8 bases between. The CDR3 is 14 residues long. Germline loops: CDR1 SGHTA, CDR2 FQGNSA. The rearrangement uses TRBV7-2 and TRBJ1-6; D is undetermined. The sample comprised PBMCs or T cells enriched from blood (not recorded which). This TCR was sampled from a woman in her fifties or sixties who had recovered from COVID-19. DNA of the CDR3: TGTGCCAGCAGCTTAGGACGACTAAATTCACCCCTCCACTTT. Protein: CASSLGRLNSPLHF.